These 28 T cell receptor beta chains originate from one sample sequenced in a study of a mutant IDH1 vaccine in newly diagnosed glioma. These receptors' targets are unknown. Stated time point: week 35, safety follow-up. Every vaccine dose comprised 300 ug of mutant IDH1 20-mer peptide plus topical imiquimod. This table comes from immunoSEQ multiplex PCR, and its TCRdb copy is limited to in-frame clones, with some not included. The sample includes more than 25,000 clones, 79% of them seen just once. Sequenced here: PBMCs, sampled from a glioma patient whose treatment included an IDH1 peptide vaccine. These receptors were obtained from a woman aged 30 to 39 with glioma. Some clones in this sample may be carry-over from other donors' samples.

This clone was counted between two and nine times. This chain joins TRBV9 and TRBJ2-7; D is perhaps TRBD1 or TRBD2 (6 bases each). There are 14 residues in the CDR3. The V end was cut by 4 bases, the J end by 4 bases, with 15 bases between. Germline values: CDR1 SGDLS, CDR2 YYNGEE. CDR3 in DNA: TGTGCCAGCAGCCCCCAAGGGGGGAGGTACGAGCAGTACTTC. This sequence encodes CASSPQGGRYEQYF.

The chain employs TRBV2 and TRBJ2-1; D is uncertain. The germline V gene encodes CDR1 SNHLY and CDR2 FYNNEI. V was trimmed by 6 bases and J by 0 bases, leaving 9 bases between them. CDR3 size: 14 residues. The CDR3 DNA follows: TGTGCCAGCAGGGCCCGATCCTCCTACAATGAGCAGTTCTTC. Translating it yields CASRARSSYNEQFF.

CDR3 sequence: CASSPWTEAFF. As DNA, the CDR3 is TGTGCCAGCAGTCCTTGGACTGAAGCTTTCTTT. The rearrangement links TRBV6-1 to TRBJ1-1; D not certain. Trimming removed 5 bases at V and 5 bases at J, with 6 bases between. Germline lookup yields CDR1 MNHNS and CDR2 SASEGT. The CDR3 spans 11 residues.

The gene calls are TRBV2 and TRBJ2-1, with TRBD2 matching 8 bases. This CDR3 is 15 amino acids long. V trimming: 6 bases; J trimming: 7 bases; junction bases outside the gene matches: 11. Per germline, CDR1 SNHLY and CDR2 FYNNEI. The DNA of the CDR3 is TGTGCCAGCAGATTCAGCGGGAGAGTGGAGAATGAGCAGTTCTTC. It translates to CASRFSGRVENEQFF.

This chain uses TRBV5-1 with TRBJ1-2; TRBD1 matches at 8 bases. V lost 4 bases to trimming and J lost 9 bases; unmatched junction nucleotides: 11. The CDR3 is 14 amino acids. Germline V lookup: CDR1 SGHRS, CDR2 YFSETQ. The CDR3 is CASSQRTGQKSYTF. In DNA, the CDR3 is TGCGCCAGCAGCCAACGGACAGGGCAGAAGAGCTACACCTTC.

This chain links TRBV5-1 with TRBJ1-3; weak D call: TRBD1 (5 bases). The CDR3 is made up of 18 amino acids. The V and J ends lost 4 bases and 0 bases respectively, with 20 bases between them. Germline V CDR1 and CDR2: SGHRS, YFSETQ. The CDR3 DNA follows: TGCGCCAGCAGCCACTTGGGGGGAGCGTGGGACTCTGGAAACACCATATATTTT. Translated, it gives CASSHLGGAWDSGNTIYF.

This chain uses TRBV2 with TRBJ2-5, with TRBD2 matching over 14 bases. Trimming removed 4 bases from V and 6 bases from J; junction bases left unmatched: 16. The V gene's germline CDR1 is SNHLY and CDR2 FYNNEI. The CDR3 covers 19 residues. CDR3 in amino acids: CASSVTRGGLAGARKTQYF. DNA for the CDR3: TGTGCCAGCAGTGTCACTCGGGGGGGACTAGCGGGAGCCAGGAAGACCCAGTACTTC.

The chain combines TRBV4-1 with TRBJ2-7; the match to TRBD2 covers 11 bases. V lost 3 bases, J lost 2 bases, and 3 bases stayed unmatched. The CDR3 consists of 15 residues. Germline CDR1 is MGHRA and CDR2 is YSYEKL. CDR3 in DNA: TGCGCCAGCAGCCATACGACTAGCGGGACCTACGAGCAGTACTTC. This codes for CASSHTTSGTYEQYF.

The chain employs TRBV2 and TRBJ2-5; the D is unclear. V gave up 6 bases and J gave up 0 bases, with 11 bases separating them. This CDR3 has 14 residues. CDR1 is SNHLY, CDR2 FYNNEI, per germline. The CDR3 coding sequence is TGTGCCAGCAGCCCTGAACACCACCAAGAGACCCAGTACTTC. Amino acids: CASSPEHHQETQYF.

The table lists this clone with a count of one. This chain joins TRBV23-1 and TRBJ2-7, with a possible D match to TRBD1 (5 bases). TRBV23-1 is annotated as an ORF whose role is uncertain. The CDR3 runs to 14 residues. Trimming pared 2 bases from V and 2 bases from J, leaving 10 bases between. The CDR3 DNA follows: TGCGCCAGCAGTCAAGGGCAGGGCCCCTACGAGCAGTACTTC. It codes for CASSQGQGPYEQYF.

The rearrangement joins TRBV27 to TRBJ2-7; D is perhaps TRBD1 (6 bases). Germline V CDR1 and CDR2: MNHEY, SMNVEV (reference sequence). V lost 5 bases to trimming and J lost 1 base, with 9 bases between them. CDR3 length equals 13 residues. CDR3: CASSPTGSYEQYF. For the CDR3, the DNA is TGTGCCAGCAGTCCAACAGGGTCCTACGAGCAGTACTTC.

This chain joins TRBV7-8 and TRBJ2-7, with TRBD2 as a possible D gene (5 bases). The germline V gene encodes CDR1 SGHVS and CDR2 FQNEAQ. The CDR3 spans 18 residues. The V and J ends lost 5 bases and 3 bases respectively, with 26 bases between them. Here the CDR3 reads CASSDPQLDSSGSYEQYF. In nucleotides, the CDR3 is TGTGCCAGCAGCGACCCTCAATTGGACTCTTCGGGGAGCTACGAGCAGTACTTC.

CDR3 nucleotide sequence: TGTGCCAGTAGTATTTCCCAGGGCAGGACAGATACGCAGTATTTT. This translates into CASSISQGRTDTQYF. The chain employs TRBV19 and TRBJ2-3; possibly TRBD1 for D (5 bases). This CDR3 has 15 residues. Germline loops: CDR1 LNHDA, CDR2 SQIVND (reference sequence). Trimming pared 3 bases from V and 3 bases from J, leaving 13 bases between.

Of note for this clone: Since a much larger clone is just one base distant, this may be a read error. Other DNA sequences from this sample encode an identical CDR3 as well. The chain uses TRBV7-9 and TRBJ1-1, with a tentative D call TRBD1 (5 bases). Germline V gene sequence: CDR1 SEHNR, CDR2 FQNEAQ (reference sequence). The V end lost 2 bases, the J end lost 2 bases, and 9 bases lay between the germline ends. CDR3 length: 14 residues. The CDR3: CASSLPQANTEAFF. The CDR3 DNA reads TGTGCCAGCAGCTTACCACAGGCCAACACTGAAGCTTTCTTT.

This sequence joins TRBV7-2 and TRBJ2-5; D is unresolved. The CDR3 spans 17 residues. V was cut by 3 bases and J by 4 bases, with 21 bases left in between. Germline CDR1 and CDR2: SGHTA and FQGNSA. The CDR3 nucleotides are TGTGCCAGCAGCTTGCACCCGAGCCGTTTAACCCCAGAGACCCAGTACTTC. It yields the protein CASSLHPSRLTPETQYF.

The chain joins TRBV29-1 to TRBJ2-3, with D possibly matching TRBD2 (5 bases). Germline V gives CDR1 SQVTM, CDR2 ANQGSEA. Trimming stripped 2 bases from V and 0 bases from J, with 12 bases between. The CDR3 runs to 15 residues. CDR3 bases: TGCAGCGTTGAATCGGGGATTAGGAGCACAGATACGCAGTATTTT. This gives the protein CSVESGIRSTDTQYF.

The V call is TRBV6-5, the J call TRBJ1-1, with D uncertain. This CDR3 spans 13 amino acids. Germline CDR1 is MNHEY and CDR2 is SVGAGI. V gave up 4 bases and J gave up 4 bases, with 10 bases separating them. Written as DNA, the CDR3 is TGTGCCAGCAGTTCGCCATTAGGCACTGAAGCTTTCTTT. This translates into CASSSPLGTEAFF.

This clone was detected only once. The chain couples TRBV30 to TRBJ2-7; D not certain. The CDR3 extends over 11 amino acids. Looked up from germline, CDR1 is GTSNPN and CDR2 is SVGIG (reference sequence). V shed 5 bases and J shed 0 bases, with 5 bases lying between them. The chain's CDR3 is CAWASSYEQYF. Written as DNA, the CDR3 is TGTGCCTGGGCCAGCTCCTACGAGCAGTACTTC.

The chain recombines TRBV21-1 with TRBJ2-7. TRBV21-1 is given as a pseudogene. CDR3 size: 8 residues. CDR3 in amino acids: CAKSEQYF. The CDR3 region has the DNA TGTGCCAAGTCCGAGCAGTACTTC.

This chain links TRBV30 with TRBJ1-3; unclear D gene. The CDR3 spans 16 residues. The V gene's germline CDR1 is GTSNPN and CDR2 SVGIG (reference sequence). V was shortened by 4 bases and J by 0 bases, with 16 bases between the two germline ends. The CDR3 sequence is CAWTLLGSFSGNTIYF. As DNA, the CDR3 is TGTGCCTGGACCCTTCTGGGATCCTTCTCTGGAAACACCATATATTTT.

The chain recombines TRBV19 with TRBJ1-2; 9 bases map to TRBD1. This CDR3 is built from 15 residues. Germline V gene sequence: CDR1 LNHDA, CDR2 SQIVND (reference sequence). V shed 0 bases and J 8 bases; nucleotides not matched to a gene: 7. The CDR3 region has the DNA TGTGCCAGTAGTATAGATCGGACAGGGGCGACAGGCTACACCTTC. Its translation: CASSIDRTGATGYTF. Looking up the rest from reference TRBV19 and TRBJ1-2 gives the full variable domain: DGGITQSPKYLFRKEGQNVTLSCEQNLNHDAMYWYRQDPGQGLRLIYYSQIVNDFQKGDIAEGYSVSREKKESFPLTVTSAQKNPTAFYLCASSIDRTGATGYTFGSGTRLTVV.

V gene TRBV6-5 combines with J gene TRBJ2-3; no reliable D call. The V gene lost 3 bases and the J gene lost 0 bases, with 13 bases spanning the gap. The CDR3 extends over 16 amino acids. Germline V CDR1 and CDR2: MNHEY, SVGAGI. The CDR3 sequence is CASSYNPESSTDTQYF. The DNA for the CDR3 is TGTGCCAGCAGTTATAATCCGGAGAGCAGCACAGATACGCAGTATTTT.

J is TRBJ2-2 and V is TRBV10-1; unclear D gene. V was cut by 2 bases and J by 5 bases, with 9 bases left in between. Germline V CDR1 and CDR2: WNHNN, SYGVQD (reference sequence). The CDR3 loop spans 14 amino acids. The CDR3 coding sequence is TGCGCCAGCAGTGAGGGCAGGTCAACCGGGGAGCTGTTTTTT. Residues: CASSEGRSTGELFF.

About this clone itself: It is unclear where the CDR3 begins or ends on the DNA, so no DNA is shown, and the CDR3 is as TCRdb lists it. The chain uses TRBV11-2 and TRBJ1-2. The germline gives CDR1 SGHAT, CDR2 FQNNGV. The CDR3 spans 15 amino acids, including both terminal residues. The CDR3 spells CASSSLWRGTAGYTF.

The rearrangement uses TRBV27 and TRBJ1-2; D unclear. V was pared by 0 bases and J by 6 bases, with 8 bases between. The V gene's germline CDR1 is MNHEY and CDR2 SMNVEV (reference sequence). This CDR3 has 13 amino acids. The CDR3 is CASSLSSGDGYTF. CDR3 nucleotides: TGTGCCAGCAGTTTATCTAGCGGGGATGGCTACACCTTC.

V is TRBV11-2 and J is TRBJ2-7, with TRBD1 as a possible D gene (5 bases). The V end lost 3 bases, the J end lost 3 bases, and 6 bases lay between the germline ends. The CDR3 spans 12 residues. Germline V gene sequence: CDR1 SGHAT, CDR2 FQNNGV. CDR3 sequence (DNA): TGTGCCAGCAGCTTTCAGGGCTACGAGCAGTACTTC. Protein: CASSFQGYEQYF.

This clone was detected a few times. This chain links TRBV18 with TRBJ2-1; TRBD1 might be the D (5 bases). The CDR3 loop spans 13 amino acids. V was clipped by 2 bases and J by 6 bases, with 8 bases between them. From germline, CDR1 is KGHSH and CDR2 LQKENI. The CDR3 sequence: CASSPSQGNEQFF. The CDR3 region has the DNA TGTGCCAGCTCACCAAGTCAGGGCAATGAGCAGTTCTTC.

The sample holds one count of this clone. This chain connects TRBV25-1 to TRBJ2-6; D is possibly TRBD1 (6 bases). V was trimmed by 2 bases and J by 0 bases, leaving 8 bases between them. The CDR3 loop spans 16 amino acids. Germline assignment: CDR1 MGHDK and CDR2 SYGVNS. The CDR3 DNA is TGTGCCAGCAGTGAAGGGGGCAGCTCTGGGGCCAACGTCCTGACTTTC. Its translation: CASSEGGSSGANVLTF.